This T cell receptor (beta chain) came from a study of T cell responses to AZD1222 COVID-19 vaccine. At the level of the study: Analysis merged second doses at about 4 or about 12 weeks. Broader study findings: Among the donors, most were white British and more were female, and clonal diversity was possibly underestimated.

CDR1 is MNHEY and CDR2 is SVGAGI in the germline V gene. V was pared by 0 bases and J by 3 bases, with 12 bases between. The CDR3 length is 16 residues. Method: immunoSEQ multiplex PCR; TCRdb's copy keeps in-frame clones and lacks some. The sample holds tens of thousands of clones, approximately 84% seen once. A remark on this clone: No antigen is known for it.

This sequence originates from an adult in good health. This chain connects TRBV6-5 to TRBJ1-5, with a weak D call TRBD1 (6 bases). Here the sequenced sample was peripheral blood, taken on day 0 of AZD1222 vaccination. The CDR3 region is CASSYSRGPNNQPQHF. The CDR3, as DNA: TGTGCCAGCAGTTACTCTCGGGGGCCCAACAATCAGCCCCAGCATTTT.